This section outlines one TCR beta chain sequence together with its context. This may come from a read error, since a much larger clone is one base off. CDR3 length equals 14 residues. The germline V and J ends were trimmed by 0 bases and 3 bases, with 9 bases remaining between them. CDR1 is SGHRS and CDR2 is YFSETQ in the germline V gene. Every diagnosis used clinical symptoms, serum thyroxine and TRAb, thyroid ultrasound and orbital computed tomography. The source material, RNA transcripts, was used to amplify TCR beta CDR3 regions. The HTBI set primed first-round TCR CDR3 RT-PCR. Each CDR3 protein gets one entry after TCRdb re-called the multiplex PCR reads with MiXCR. Among approximately 510,000 distinct CDR3 sequences, approximately 48% were seen once, and the ten largest hold 35% to 50%. These data are taken from a study of T cells in Graves' hyperthyroidism and ophthalmopathy.

The gene calls are TRBV5-1 and TRBJ2-5; D possibly corresponds to TRBD1 (5 bases). Sequenced: peripheral blood or thyroid tissue (not recorded which). The source is an adult woman with Graves' disease, either hyperthyroidism or ophthalmopathy (not recorded which). DNA for the CDR3: TGCGCCAGCAGCTTGGGACAGCAAGAAGAGACCCAGTACTTC. Amino acid sequence: CASSLGQQEETQYF.